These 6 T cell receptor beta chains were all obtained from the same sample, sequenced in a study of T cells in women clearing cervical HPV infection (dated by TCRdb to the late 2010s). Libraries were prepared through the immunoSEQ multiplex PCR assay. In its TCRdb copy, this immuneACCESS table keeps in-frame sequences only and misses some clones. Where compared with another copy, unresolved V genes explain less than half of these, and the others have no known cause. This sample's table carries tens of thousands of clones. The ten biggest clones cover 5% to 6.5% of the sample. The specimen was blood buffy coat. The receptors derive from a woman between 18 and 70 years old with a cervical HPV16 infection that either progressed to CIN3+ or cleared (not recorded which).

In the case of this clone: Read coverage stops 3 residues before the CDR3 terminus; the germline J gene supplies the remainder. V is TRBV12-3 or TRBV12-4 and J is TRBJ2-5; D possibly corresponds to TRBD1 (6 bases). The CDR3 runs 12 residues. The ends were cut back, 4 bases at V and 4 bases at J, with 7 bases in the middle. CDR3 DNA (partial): TGTGCCAGCAGTTACAGGGTAGAGACC. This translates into CASSYRVET. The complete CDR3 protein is CASSYRVETQYF.

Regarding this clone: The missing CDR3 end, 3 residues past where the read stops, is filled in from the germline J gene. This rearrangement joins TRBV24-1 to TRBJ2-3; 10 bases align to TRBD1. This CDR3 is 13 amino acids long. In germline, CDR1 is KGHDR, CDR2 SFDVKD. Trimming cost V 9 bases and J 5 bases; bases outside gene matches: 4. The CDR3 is CATGQGEVDTQYF. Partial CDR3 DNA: TGTGCCACCGGACAGGGGGAGGTAGATACG.

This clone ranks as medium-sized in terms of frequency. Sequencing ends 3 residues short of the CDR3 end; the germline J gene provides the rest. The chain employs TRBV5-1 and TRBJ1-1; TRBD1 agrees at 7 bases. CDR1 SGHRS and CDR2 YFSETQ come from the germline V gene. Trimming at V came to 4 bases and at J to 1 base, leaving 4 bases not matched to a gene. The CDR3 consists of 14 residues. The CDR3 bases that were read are TGCGCCAGCAGCAAGGGACAGTCGAACACTGAA. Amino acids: CASSKGQSNTE. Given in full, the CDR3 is CASSKGQSNTEAFF.

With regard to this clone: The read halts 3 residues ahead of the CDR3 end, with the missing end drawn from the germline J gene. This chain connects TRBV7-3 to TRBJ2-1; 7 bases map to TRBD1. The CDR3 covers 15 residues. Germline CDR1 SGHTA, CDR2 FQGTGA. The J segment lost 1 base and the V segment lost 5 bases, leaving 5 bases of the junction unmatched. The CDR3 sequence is CASSPMTGSYNEQFF. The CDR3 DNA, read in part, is TGTGCCAGCAGCCCGATGACAGGGTCCTACAATGAG.

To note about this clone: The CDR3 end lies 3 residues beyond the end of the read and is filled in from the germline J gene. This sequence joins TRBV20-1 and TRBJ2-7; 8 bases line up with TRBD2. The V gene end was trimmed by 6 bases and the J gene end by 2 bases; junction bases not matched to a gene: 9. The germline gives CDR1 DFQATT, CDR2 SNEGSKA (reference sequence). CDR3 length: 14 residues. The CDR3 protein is CSARIAGSPYEQYF. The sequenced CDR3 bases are TGCAGTGCCCGAATAGCGGGGAGCCCCTACGAG.

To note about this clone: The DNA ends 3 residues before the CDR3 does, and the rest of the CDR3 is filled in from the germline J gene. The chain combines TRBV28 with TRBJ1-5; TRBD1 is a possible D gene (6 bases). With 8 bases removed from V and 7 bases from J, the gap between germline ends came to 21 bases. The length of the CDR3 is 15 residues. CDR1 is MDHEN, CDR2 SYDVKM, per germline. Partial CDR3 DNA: TGTGCCAGCGGGTTAACAGGGAAATTTAACCAGCCC. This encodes CASGLTGKFNQP. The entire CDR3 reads CASGLTGKFNQPQHF.